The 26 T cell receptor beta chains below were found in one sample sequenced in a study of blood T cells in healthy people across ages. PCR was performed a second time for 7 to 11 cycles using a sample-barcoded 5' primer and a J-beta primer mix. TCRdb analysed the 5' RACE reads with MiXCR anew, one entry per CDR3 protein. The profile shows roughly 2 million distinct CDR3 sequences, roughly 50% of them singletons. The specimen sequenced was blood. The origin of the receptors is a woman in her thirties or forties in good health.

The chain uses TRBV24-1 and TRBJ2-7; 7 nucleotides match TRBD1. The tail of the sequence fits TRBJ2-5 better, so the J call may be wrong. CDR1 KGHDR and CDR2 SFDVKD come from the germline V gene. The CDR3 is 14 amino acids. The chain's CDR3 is CATSDPGQTETQYF. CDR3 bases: TGTGCCACCAGTGATCCGGGACAGACGGAGACCCAGTACTTC.

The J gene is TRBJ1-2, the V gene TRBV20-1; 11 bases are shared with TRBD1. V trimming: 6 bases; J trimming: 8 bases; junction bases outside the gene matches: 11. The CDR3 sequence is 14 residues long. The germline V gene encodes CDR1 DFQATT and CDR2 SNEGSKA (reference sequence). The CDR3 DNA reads TGCAGTGCCCCAGCGGACAGGGGGCCGGAAGGCTACACCTTC. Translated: CSAPADRGPEGYTF.

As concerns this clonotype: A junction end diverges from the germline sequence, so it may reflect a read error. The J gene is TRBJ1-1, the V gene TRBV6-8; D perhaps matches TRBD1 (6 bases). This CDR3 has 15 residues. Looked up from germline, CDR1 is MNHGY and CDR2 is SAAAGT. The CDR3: CTSSNHRERNTEAFF. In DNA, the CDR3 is TGTACCAGCAGTAACCACAGGGAGCGGAACACTGAAGCTTTCTTT.

CDR3 region: CASSSTREKLFF. The CDR3 nucleotides are TGTGCCAGCAGTTCCACGAGAGAAAAACTGTTTTTT. The chain is built from TRBV6-6 and TRBJ1-4; D gene unclear. From germline, CDR1 is MNHNY and CDR2 SVGAGI (reference sequence). With 4 bases removed from V and 8 bases from J, the gap between germline ends came to 8 bases. The CDR3 extends over 12 amino acids.

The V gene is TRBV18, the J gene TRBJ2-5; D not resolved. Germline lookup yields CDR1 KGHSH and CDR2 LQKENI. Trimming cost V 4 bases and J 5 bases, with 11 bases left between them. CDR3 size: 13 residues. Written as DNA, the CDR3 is TGTGCCAGCTCACAAAACGGGCCGGAGACCCAGTACTTC. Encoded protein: CASSQNGPETQYF.

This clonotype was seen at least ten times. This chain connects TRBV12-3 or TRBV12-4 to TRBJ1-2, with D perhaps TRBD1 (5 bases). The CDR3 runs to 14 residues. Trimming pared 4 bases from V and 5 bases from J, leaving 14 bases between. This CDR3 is CASSSTGTEYGYTF. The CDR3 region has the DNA TGTGCCAGCAGTTCAACCGGGACGGAATATGGCTACACCTTC.

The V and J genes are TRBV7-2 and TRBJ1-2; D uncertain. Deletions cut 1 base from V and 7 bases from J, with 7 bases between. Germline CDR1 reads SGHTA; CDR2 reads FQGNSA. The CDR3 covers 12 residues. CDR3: CASSLDLPGYTF. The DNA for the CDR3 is TGTGCCAGCAGCTTAGATCTGCCTGGCTACACCTTC.

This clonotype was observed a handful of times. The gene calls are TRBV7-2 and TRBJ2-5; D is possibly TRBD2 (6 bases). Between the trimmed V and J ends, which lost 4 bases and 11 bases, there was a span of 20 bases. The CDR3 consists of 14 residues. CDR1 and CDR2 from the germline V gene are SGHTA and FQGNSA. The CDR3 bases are TGTGCCAGCAGCTATGACCAAGGCGCTCGGGAGCAGTACTTC. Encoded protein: CASSYDQGAREQYF.

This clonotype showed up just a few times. In nucleotides, the CDR3 is TGCAGCGCTGGCAGCGGGGGGAGCACAGATACGCAGTATTTT. It specifies CSAGSGGSTDTQYF. The V call is TRBV29-1, the J call TRBJ2-3, with 9 bases fitting TRBD2. Germline values: CDR1 SQVTM, CDR2 ANQGSEA. The CDR3 loop spans 14 amino acids. The V segment lost 7 bases and the J segment 0 bases; nucleotides outside the gene matches: 5.

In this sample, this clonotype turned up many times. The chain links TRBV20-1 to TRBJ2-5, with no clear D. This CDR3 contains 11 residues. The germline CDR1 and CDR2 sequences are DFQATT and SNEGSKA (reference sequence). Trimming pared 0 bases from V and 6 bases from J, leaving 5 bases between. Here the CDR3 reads CSARDLQTQYF. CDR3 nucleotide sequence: TGCAGTGCTAGAGATTTACAGACCCAGTACTTC.

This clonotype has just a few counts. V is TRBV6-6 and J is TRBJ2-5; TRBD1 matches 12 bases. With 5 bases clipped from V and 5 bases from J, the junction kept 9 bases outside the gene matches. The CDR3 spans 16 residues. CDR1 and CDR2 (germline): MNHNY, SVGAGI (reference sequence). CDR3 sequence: CASSRSGTGGVETQYF. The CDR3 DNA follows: TGTGCCAGCAGTCGCTCCGGGACAGGGGGCGTTGAGACCCAGTACTTC.

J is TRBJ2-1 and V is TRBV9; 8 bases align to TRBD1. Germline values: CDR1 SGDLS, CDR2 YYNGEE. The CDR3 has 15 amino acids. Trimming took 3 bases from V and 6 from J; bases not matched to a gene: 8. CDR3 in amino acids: CASSDRGAWVNEQFF. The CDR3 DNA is TGTGCCAGCAGCGACAGGGGGGCGTGGGTCAATGAGCAGTTCTTC.

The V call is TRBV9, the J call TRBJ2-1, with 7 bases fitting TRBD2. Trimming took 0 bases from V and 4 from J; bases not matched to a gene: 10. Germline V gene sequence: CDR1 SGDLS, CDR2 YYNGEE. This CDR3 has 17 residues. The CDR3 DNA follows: TGTGCCAGCAGCGTAGTAGCTTACGGCGGGGGATACAATGAGCAGTTCTTC. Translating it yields CASSVVAYGGGYNEQFF.

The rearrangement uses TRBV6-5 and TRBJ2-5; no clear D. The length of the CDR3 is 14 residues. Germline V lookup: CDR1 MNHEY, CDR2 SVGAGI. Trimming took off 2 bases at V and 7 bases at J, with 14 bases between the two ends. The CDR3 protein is CASSYGPPVGTQYF. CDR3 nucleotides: TGTGCCAGCAGTTACGGACCCCCAGTTGGGACCCAGTACTTC.

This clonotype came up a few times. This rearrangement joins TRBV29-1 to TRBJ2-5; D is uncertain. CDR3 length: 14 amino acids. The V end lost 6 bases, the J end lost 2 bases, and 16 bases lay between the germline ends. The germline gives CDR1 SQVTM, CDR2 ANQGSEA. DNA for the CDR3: TGCAGCGTCCCTCACCGGCAGTTACAAGAGACCCAGTACTTC. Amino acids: CSVPHRQLQETQYF.

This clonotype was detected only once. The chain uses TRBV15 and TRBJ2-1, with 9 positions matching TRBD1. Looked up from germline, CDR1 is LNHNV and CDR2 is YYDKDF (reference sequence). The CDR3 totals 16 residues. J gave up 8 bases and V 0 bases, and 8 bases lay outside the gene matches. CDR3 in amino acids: CATSRDHGQGSDEQFF. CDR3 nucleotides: TGTGCCACCAGCAGAGATCACGGACAGGGGTCAGATGAGCAGTTCTTC.

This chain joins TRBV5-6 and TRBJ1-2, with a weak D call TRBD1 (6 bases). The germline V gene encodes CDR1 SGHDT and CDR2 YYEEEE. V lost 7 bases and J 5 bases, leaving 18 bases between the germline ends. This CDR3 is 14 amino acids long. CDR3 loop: CASATQQGPYGYTF. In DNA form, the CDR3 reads TGTGCCAGCGCCACCCAACAGGGACCGTATGGCTACACCTTC.

DNA of the CDR3: TGTGCCAGCAGTTACGACAGGGGGCGTTCACCCCTCCACTTT. It specifies CASSYDRGRSPLHF. The chain combines TRBV12-3 or TRBV12-4 with TRBJ1-6; 10 nucleotides line up with TRBD1. CDR3 length: 14 amino acids. V trimming: 4 bases; J trimming: 9 bases; junction bases outside the gene matches: 3.

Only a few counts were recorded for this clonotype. The CDR3 sequence is CASSSGQSYLYGYTF. CDR3 bases: TGTGCCAGCAGCTCGGGACAGAGTTATCTCTATGGCTACACCTTC. The chain has TRBV7-9 and TRBJ1-2; 7 bases are a match to TRBD1. Germline assignment: CDR1 SEHNR and CDR2 FQNEAQ (reference sequence). V shed 4 bases and J 4 bases; nucleotides not matched to a gene: 9. The CDR3 spans 15 residues.

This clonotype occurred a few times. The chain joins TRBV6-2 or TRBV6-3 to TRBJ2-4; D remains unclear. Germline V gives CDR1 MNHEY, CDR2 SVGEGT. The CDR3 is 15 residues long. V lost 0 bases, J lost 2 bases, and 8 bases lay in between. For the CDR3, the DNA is TGTGCCAGCAGTTACTCTACCCAGACCAAAAACATTCAGTACTTC. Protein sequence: CASSYSTQTKNIQYF.

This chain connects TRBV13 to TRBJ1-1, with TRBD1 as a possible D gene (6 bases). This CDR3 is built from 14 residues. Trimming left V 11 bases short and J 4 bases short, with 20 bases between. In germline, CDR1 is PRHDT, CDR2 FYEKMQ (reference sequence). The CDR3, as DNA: TGTGCCGTTCAAATGGGGGGCGCCGGCACTGAAGCTTTCTTT. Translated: CAVQMGGAGTEAFF.

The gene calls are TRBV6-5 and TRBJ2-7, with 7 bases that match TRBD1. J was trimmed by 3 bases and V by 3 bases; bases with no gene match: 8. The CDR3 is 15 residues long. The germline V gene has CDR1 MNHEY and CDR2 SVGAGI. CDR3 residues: CASSYSQGQSYEQYF. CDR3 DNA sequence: TGTGCCAGCAGTTATAGCCAGGGACAGAGCTACGAGCAGTACTTC.

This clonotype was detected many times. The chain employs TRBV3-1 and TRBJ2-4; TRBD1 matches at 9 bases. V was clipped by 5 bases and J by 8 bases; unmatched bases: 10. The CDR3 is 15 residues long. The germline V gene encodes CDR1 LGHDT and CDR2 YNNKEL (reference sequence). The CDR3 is CASSRGQGLRDIQYF. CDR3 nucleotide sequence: TGTGCCAGCAGCAGGGGACAGGGTTTGAGGGACATTCAGTACTTC.

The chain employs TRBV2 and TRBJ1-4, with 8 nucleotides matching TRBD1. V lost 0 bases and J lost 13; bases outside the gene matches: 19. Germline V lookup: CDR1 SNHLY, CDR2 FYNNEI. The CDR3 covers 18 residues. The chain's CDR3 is CASSEAPTGQGVVQGLFF. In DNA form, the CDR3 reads TGTGCCAGCAGTGAAGCGCCTACCGGACAGGGTGTAGTGCAGGGACTGTTTTTT.

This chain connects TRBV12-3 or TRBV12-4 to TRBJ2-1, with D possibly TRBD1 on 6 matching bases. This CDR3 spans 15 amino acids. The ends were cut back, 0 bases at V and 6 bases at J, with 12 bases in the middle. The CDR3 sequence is CASSLARQAPNEQFF. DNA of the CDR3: TGTGCCAGCAGTTTAGCGAGACAGGCTCCCAATGAGCAGTTCTTC.

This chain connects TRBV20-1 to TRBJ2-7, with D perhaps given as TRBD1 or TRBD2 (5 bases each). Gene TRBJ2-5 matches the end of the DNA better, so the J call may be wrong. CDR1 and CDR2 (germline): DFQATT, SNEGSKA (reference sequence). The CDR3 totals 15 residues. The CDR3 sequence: CSARDLRDAKETQYF. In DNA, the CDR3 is TGCAGTGCTAGGGATCTGAGGGACGCTAAAGAGACCCAGTACTTC.